This T cell receptor (beta chain) comes out of a study of CD8 T cells in Susac syndrome. Study-wide results and limits: There was no clonal expansion in the CD4+ T cell repertoires of Susac syndrome.

Points on this clonotype: What it binds is not known.

The CDR3 is 15 residues long. The germline V gene encodes CDR1 MNHNY and CDR2 SVGAGI (reference sequence). The V gene end was trimmed by 7 bases and the J gene end by 4 bases; junction bases not matched to a gene: 8. The T cells that were sequenced for TCR beta were CD8+ and CD4+ cells from blood. The diagnostic criteria for definite or probable disease, as recently defined, were met by the patients with Susac syndrome. RNA in amounts of roughly 0.5 to 1 ug was reverse transcribed with random hexamers. TCRdb used MiXCR to reprocess the immunoSEQ multiplex PCR reads, holding one entry per CDR3 protein. The table lists 150,000 to 200,000 distinct CDR3 sequences, around 95% of them singletons.

The sequence came from a human donor with Susac syndrome. The rearrangement uses TRBV6-6 and TRBJ2-7, with 12 bases matching TRBD2. The sample comprised CD4+ T cells from PBMCs. The CDR3 DNA reads TGTGCCAGCATTCAAGGACTAGCGGGACCATACGAGCAGTACTTC. Protein sequence: CASIQGLAGPYEQYF.